The 9 T cell receptor beta chains in this list originate from one sample, sequenced in a study of blood T cell repertoires in COVID-19. Some clones are missing from TCRdb's copy, which holds only in-frame ones; the method was immunoSEQ multiplex PCR. The sample has 150,000 to 200,000 clones; approximately 80% are singletons. Sequenced: peripheral blood. The receptors come from a man aged 55 to 70 with acute or convalescent COVID-19.

The genes are TRBV7-2 and TRBJ2-1, with D possibly being TRBD1 (6 bases). Germline loops: CDR1 SGHTA, CDR2 FQGNSA. V was trimmed by 5 bases and J by 0 bases, leaving 8 bases between them. This CDR3 is built from 14 residues. The CDR3 DNA reads as TGTGCCAGCAGCGACAGGAGCTCCTACAATGAGCAGTTCTTC. Translated, it gives CASSDRSSYNEQFF.

The V gene is TRBV29-1, the J gene TRBJ1-2, with D tentatively TRBD1 (5 bases). The germline gives CDR1 SQVTM, CDR2 ANQGSEA. CDR3 length: 13 amino acids. Trimming shortened V by 3 bases and J by 2 bases, and 10 bases separated the two germline ends. The CDR3 region is CSVEGGGNYGYTF. The DNA for the CDR3 is TGCAGCGTTGAGGGGGGAGGCAACTATGGCTACACCTTC.

The chain joins TRBV19 to TRBJ1-1, with D perhaps matching TRBD1 (5 bases). This CDR3 is built from 11 residues. Germline-derived CDR1 and CDR2 are LNHDA and SQIVND (reference sequence). Trimming took 2 bases from V and 7 from J, leaving 5 bases between them. The CDR3 spells CASSIQGEAFF. CDR3 nucleotide sequence: TGTGCCAGTAGTATACAGGGTGAAGCTTTCTTT.

The rearrangement links TRBV5-4 to TRBJ1-2; D is possibly TRBD1 (6 bases). The germline V gene has CDR1 SGHNT and CDR2 YYREEE (reference sequence). Trimming removed 2 bases from V and 8 bases from J, with 10 bases in between. The CDR3 length is 12 residues. The CDR3, as DNA: TGTGCCAGCAGCTTACAGGGTCGCGGCTACACCTTC. It yields the protein CASSLQGRGYTF.

V usage is TRBV7-8 and J usage is TRBJ1-1; no firm D call. The germline V and J ends were trimmed by 5 bases and 4 bases, with 8 bases remaining between them. Germline assignment: CDR1 SGHVS and CDR2 FQNEAQ. The CDR3 has 12 amino acids. CDR3 loop: CASSRSGTEAFF. The CDR3 bases are TGTGCCAGCAGCCGCTCGGGCACTGAAGCTTTCTTT. Full variable domain (outside the CDR3, taken from reference TRBV7-8 and TRBJ1-1): GAGVSQSPRYKVAKRGQDVALRCDPISGHVSLFWYQQALGQGPEFLTYFQNEAQLDKSGLPSDRFFAERPEGSVSTLKIQRTQQEDSAVYLCASSRSGTEAFFGQGTRLTVV.

CDR3 region: CSVQSGGGYTF. The CDR3 nucleotides are TGCAGCGTGCAGTCAGGGGGTGGCTACACCTTC. The gene calls are TRBV29-1 and TRBJ1-2, with 7 bases matching TRBD1. J was trimmed by 7 bases and V by 6 bases; bases with no gene match: 5. The CDR3 extends over 11 amino acids. Germline V gene sequence: CDR1 SQVTM, CDR2 ANQGSEA.

A single count supports this clone. The gene calls are TRBV5-4 and TRBJ1-1; 8 nucleotides match TRBD1. V was clipped by 4 bases and J by 12 bases; unmatched bases: 5. There are 11 residues in the CDR3. Germline lookup yields CDR1 SGHNT and CDR2 YYREEE (reference sequence). CDR3 sequence (DNA): TGTGCCAGCAGCCAGGACAGGGAAACTTTCTTT. It specifies CASSQDRETFF.

The chain couples TRBV2 to TRBJ1-1, with TRBD1 identical over 9 bases. Germline V CDR1 and CDR2: SNHLY, FYNNEI. Trimming removed 4 bases from V and 2 bases from J; junction bases left unmatched: 2. This CDR3 has 14 amino acids. The CDR3 region is CASSVQGANTEAFF. CDR3 DNA: TGTGCCAGCAGTGTACAGGGGGCTAACACTGAAGCTTTCTTT.

The V gene is TRBV14, the J gene TRBJ1-6, with D tentatively TRBD1 (5 bases). CDR3 length equals 15 residues. Germline CDR1 and CDR2: SGHDN and FVKESK. Trimming removed 4 bases at V and 9 bases at J, with 16 bases between. DNA of the CDR3: TGTGCCAGCAGCCCCGCTTTCGGGGGAGCTTCACCCCTCCACTTT. This gives the protein CASSPAFGGASPLHF.